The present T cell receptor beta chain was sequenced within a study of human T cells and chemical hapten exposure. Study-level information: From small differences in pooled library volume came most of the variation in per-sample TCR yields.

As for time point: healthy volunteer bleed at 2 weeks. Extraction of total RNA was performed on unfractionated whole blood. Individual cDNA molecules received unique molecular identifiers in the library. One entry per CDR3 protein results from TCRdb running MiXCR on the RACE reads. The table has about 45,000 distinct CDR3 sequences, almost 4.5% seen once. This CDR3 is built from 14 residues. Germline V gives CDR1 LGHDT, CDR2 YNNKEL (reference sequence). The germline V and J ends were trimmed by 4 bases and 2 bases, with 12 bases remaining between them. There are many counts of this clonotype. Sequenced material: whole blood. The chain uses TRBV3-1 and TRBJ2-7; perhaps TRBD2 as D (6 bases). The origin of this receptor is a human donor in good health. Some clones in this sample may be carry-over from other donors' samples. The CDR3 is CASSLTSNPYEQYF. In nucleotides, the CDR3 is TGTGCCAGCAGCCTCACTAGCAACCCCTACGAGCAGTACTTC.